The next 7 T cell receptor beta chains were all read from a single sample in a study of blood T cell repertoires in COVID-19. Profiled with immunoSEQ multiplex PCR; TCRdb holds only in-frame clones, not every one. Among about 160,000 clones, around 82% were seen once, and the ten largest hold more than 6%. The sequencing sample was made of peripheral blood. The receptors were gathered from a woman between 40 and 50 years old with COVID-19, enrolled during active disease.

This clone has a handful of counts. CDR3 nucleotide sequence: TGCGCCAGCAGCCAAGATGCGGTTGGAGATACGCAGTATTTT. Translated, it gives CASSQDAVGDTQYF. The chain carries TRBV4-1 and TRBJ2-3; D gene ambiguous. V shed 0 bases and J shed 5 bases, with 9 bases lying between them. Per the germline V gene, CDR1 is MGHRA and CDR2 is YSYEKL. The CDR3 runs 14 residues.

This chain connects TRBV24-1 to TRBJ2-4; a weak D match, TRBD2 (5 bases). Trimming pared 4 bases from V and 6 bases from J, leaving 12 bases between. The CDR3 covers 14 residues. From germline, CDR1 is KGHDR and CDR2 SFDVKD. The CDR3 sequence: CATSDPRDGNIQYF. The CDR3 DNA is TGTGCCACCAGTGACCCTCGGGATGGAAACATTCAGTACTTC.

The genes are TRBV14 and TRBJ1-2, with D unresolved. CDR1 and CDR2 from the germline V gene are SGHDN and FVKESK. This CDR3 has 15 amino acids. Trimming left V 6 bases short and J 0 bases short, with 14 bases between. CDR3 sequence reads: CASSPMGESNYGYTF. The CDR3 DNA follows: TGTGCCAGCAGTCCGATGGGAGAATCTAACTATGGCTACACCTTC.

The V call is TRBV5-1, the J call TRBJ1-1; D is ambiguous. Looked up from germline, CDR1 is SGHRS and CDR2 is YFSETQ. The CDR3 spans 14 residues. Trimming left V 4 bases short and J 5 bases short, with 15 bases between. CDR3 protein: CASSSLSVLTEAFF. The CDR3 region has the DNA TGCGCCAGCAGCAGCCTTTCGGTACTTACTGAAGCTTTCTTT.

The chain recombines TRBV28 with TRBJ2-1; 11 bases agree with TRBD2. There are 15 residues in the CDR3. The germline CDR1 and CDR2 sequences are MDHEN and SYDVKM. Trimming removed 6 bases from V and 3 bases from J; junction bases left unmatched: 4. The DNA of the CDR3 is TGTGCCAGCAGCCCTGGACTAGCGGGCTACAATGAGCAGTTCTTC. This sequence encodes CASSPGLAGYNEQFF.

CDR3 DNA sequence: TGCGCCAGCAGCTTGAGGCCTAGCGTAGAGGAGACCCAGTACTTC. It codes for CASSLRPSVEETQYF. V gene TRBV5-1 combines with J gene TRBJ2-5; perhaps TRBD2 as D (6 bases). The CDR3 consists of 15 residues. Germline V CDR1 and CDR2: SGHRS, YFSETQ. Trimming removed 1 base from V and 5 bases from J, with 15 bases in between.

The rearrangement links TRBV6-5 to TRBJ2-3, with D possibly being TRBD2 (6 bases). The germline gives CDR1 MNHEY, CDR2 SVGAGI. The V and J ends lost 6 bases and 4 bases respectively, with 17 bases between them. CDR3 size: 15 residues. CDR3: CASRGGLIGADTQYF. DNA for the CDR3: TGTGCCAGCAGGGGAGGACTCATAGGGGCAGATACGCAGTATTTT.